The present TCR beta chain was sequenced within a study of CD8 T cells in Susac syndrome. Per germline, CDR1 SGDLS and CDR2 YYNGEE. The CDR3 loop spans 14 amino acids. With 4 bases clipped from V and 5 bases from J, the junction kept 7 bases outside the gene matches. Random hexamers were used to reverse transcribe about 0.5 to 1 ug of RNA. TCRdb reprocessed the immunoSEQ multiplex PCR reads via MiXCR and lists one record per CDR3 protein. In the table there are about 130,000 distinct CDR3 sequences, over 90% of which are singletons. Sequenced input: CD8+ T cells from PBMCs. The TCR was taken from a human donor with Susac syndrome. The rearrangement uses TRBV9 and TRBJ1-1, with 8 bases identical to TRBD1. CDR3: CASSLTGVKTEAFF. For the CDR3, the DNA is TGTGCCAGCAGCCTGACAGGGGTCAAGACTGAAGCTTTCTTT.